Listed here are 26 T cell receptor beta chains from one sample, sequenced in a study of T cells in localized non-small cell lung cancer. Sequencing was performed with immunoSEQ multiplex PCR; in TCRdb, only in-frame clones are kept and a portion is missing. The profile shows roughly 2,900 clones, 30% to 45% of them singletons. Here the sequenced sample was lung tumor tissue, taken before any cancer treatment. Receptors were obtained from a male donor at least 60 years old with stage I squamous cell lung carcinoma.

The DNA of the CDR3 is TGTGCCAGCAGCGGAAGACTAGCGGGAGGGAAAAATGAGCAGTTCTTC. Protein sequence: CASSGRLAGGKNEQFF. The chain links TRBV9 to TRBJ2-1; 14 bases are shared with TRBD2. This CDR3 is 16 amino acids long. CDR1 is SGDLS, CDR2 YYNGEE, per germline. V trimming: 3 bases; J trimming: 7 bases; junction bases outside the gene matches: 6. The whole variable domain, remainder taken from reference TRBV9 and TRBJ2-1, is DSGVTQTPKHLITATGQRVTLRCSPRSGDLSVYWYQQSLDQGLQFLIQYYNGEERAKGNILERFSAQQFPDLHSELNLSSLELGDSALYFCASSGRLAGGKNEQFFGPGTRLTVL.

The CDR3 DNA reads as TGTGCCAGCTCTCCCCCGGGACTACCCGAGGATGAGCAGTTCTTC. Protein: CASSPPGLPEDEQFF. The chain links TRBV18 to TRBJ2-1, with TRBD2 matching 7 bases. The CDR3 length is 15 residues. Losses at the gene ends were 6 bases for V and 8 bases for J; bases not matched to a gene: 13. CDR1 is KGHSH, CDR2 LQKENI, per germline.

This clone came up a few times. The J gene is TRBJ1-1, the V gene TRBV19; a possible D gene is TRBD1 (5 bases). The V gene's germline CDR1 is LNHDA and CDR2 SQIVND (reference sequence). V lost 9 bases and J 1 base, leaving 12 bases between the germline ends. This CDR3 is built from 13 residues. CDR3 DNA sequence: TGTGCCAGCGAGGGACGGTGGAACACTGAAGCTTTCTTT. This codes for CASEGRWNTEAFF.

This rearrangement joins TRBV28 to TRBJ1-1; D remains ambiguous. The CDR3 is 15 amino acids. The germline gives CDR1 MDHEN, CDR2 SYDVKM. V gave up 5 bases and J gave up 4 bases, with 17 bases separating them. CDR3 residues: CASSPGLLRPTEAFF. CDR3 bases: TGTGCCAGCAGTCCCGGACTGTTGAGGCCCACTGAAGCTTTCTTT.

This chain uses TRBV18 with TRBJ1-1; tentative D call: TRBD1 (6 bases). Deletions cut 4 bases from V and 1 base from J, with 19 bases between. The CDR3 is made up of 17 amino acids. In germline, CDR1 is KGHSH, CDR2 LQKENI. CDR3 DNA sequence: TGTGCCAGCTCACGGGCGGGCCCAGGGGATGGGAACACTGAAGCTTTCTTT. This sequence encodes CASSRAGPGDGNTEAFF.

Judged by abundance, this clone is medium-sized (0.01 to 0.1%). The chain recombines TRBV6-8 with TRBJ2-2; TRBD2 aligns across 8 bases. CDR3 length: 15 amino acids. J lost 2 bases, V lost 4 bases, and 3 bases had no gene match. Germline V gives CDR1 MNHGY, CDR2 SAAAGT. This chain's CDR3 is CASSLTSANTGELFF. The CDR3 DNA is TGTGCCAGCAGTTTGACTAGCGCTAACACCGGGGAGCTGTTTTTT.

This clone turned up a few times. This chain links TRBV9 with TRBJ2-2, with TRBD1 matching 8 bases. The germline CDR1 and CDR2 sequences are SGDLS and YYNGEE. V lost 3 bases, J lost 4 bases, and 5 bases stayed unmatched. CDR3 length: 15 residues. The DNA of the CDR3 is TGTGCCAGCAGCGCAGGAGACAGGGGCACCGGGGAGCTGTTTTTT. Translation gives CASSAGDRGTGELFF.

V and J are TRBV10-3 and TRBJ2-2, with D tentatively TRBD2 (6 bases). The germline V gene encodes CDR1 ENHRY and CDR2 SYGVKD. V was pared by 10 bases and J by 4 bases, with 16 bases between. The CDR3 loop spans 14 amino acids. The CDR3 spells CASGDRRATGELFF. The CDR3 DNA reads TGTGCCAGCGGGGACCGTCGGGCCACCGGGGAGCTGTTTTTT.

The J gene is TRBJ1-1, the V gene TRBV30; TRBD1 might be the D (6 bases). V lost 0 bases and J 5 bases, leaving 13 bases between the germline ends. CDR1 and CDR2 (germline): GTSNPN, SVGIG (reference sequence). The CDR3 is 14 residues long. CDR3 region: CAWSVRGVRTEAFF. The CDR3 DNA reads TGTGCCTGGAGTGTAAGGGGGGTTAGGACTGAAGCTTTCTTT.

This clone is categorized as large (0.1 to 1%). This chain links TRBV9 with TRBJ2-3; D not resolved. The V gene lost 4 bases and the J gene lost 2 bases, with 8 bases spanning the gap. The V gene's germline CDR1 is SGDLS and CDR2 YYNGEE. The CDR3 totals 13 residues. In nucleotides, the CDR3 is TGTGCCAGCAGCCGAGGTAACACAGATACGCAGTATTTT. Amino acid sequence: CASSRGNTDTQYF.

This clone was seen more than once but under ten times. The chain combines TRBV6-8 with TRBJ1-1; TRBD1 is a possible D gene (5 bases). Germline V CDR1 and CDR2: MNHGY, SAAAGT. The CDR3 runs to 12 residues. V was cut by 6 bases and J by 0 bases, with 5 bases left in between. The CDR3 nucleotides are TGTGCCAGCAGGACAGTGAACACTGAAGCTTTCTTT. This codes for CASRTVNTEAFF.

In its sample, this clone was seen a few times. The V and J genes are TRBV6-8 and TRBJ2-7, with D possibly TRBD2 on 7 matching bases. The germline V and J ends were trimmed by 10 bases and 3 bases, with 13 bases remaining between them. The CDR3 spans 12 residues. Germline V CDR1 and CDR2: MNHGY, SAAAGT. The CDR3 bases are TGTGCCATCTCGAGGGGGGGCTACGAGCAGTACTTC. It yields the protein CAISRGGYEQYF.

Only one count was recorded for this clone. The V call is TRBV19, the J call TRBJ1-1; D is uncertain. The CDR3 spans 13 residues. Per germline, CDR1 LNHDA and CDR2 SQIVND (reference sequence). V was shortened by 3 bases and J by 1 base, with 6 bases between the two germline ends. The CDR3 bases are TGTGCCAGTAGTATCGGAGCGAACACTGAAGCTTTCTTT. Encoded protein: CASSIGANTEAFF.

Comment on this clone: A read error may account for a junction end that differs from germline. At least one nucleotide is ambiguous or was not read, and the resulting amino acid is denoted X. The chain links TRBV9 to TRBJ2-1, with 7 bases that match TRBD2. The V gene's germline CDR1 is SGDLS and CDR2 YYNGEE. The CDR3 is 15 amino acids. The CDR3 loop reads CASSGTSAHYNXQFF. The CDR3 DNA reads TGTGCCAGCAGCGGAACTAGCGCCCACTACAATRAGCAGTTCTTC.

Relative to its sample, this clone is medium-sized. The genes are TRBV9 and TRBJ1-4; a weak D match, TRBD1 (6 bases). The germline gives CDR1 SGDLS, CDR2 YYNGEE. The CDR3 length is 16 residues. V was pared by 5 bases and J by 4 bases, with 18 bases between. The CDR3 sequence: CASSTRPDSYNEKLFF. In DNA, the CDR3 is TGTGCCAGCAGTACCCGACCGGACAGCTATAATGAAAAACTGTTTTTT.

V usage is TRBV28 and J usage is TRBJ2-5, with 11 bases identical to TRBD2. Losses at the gene ends were 6 bases for V and 5 bases for J; bases not matched to a gene: 8. There are 15 residues in the CDR3. CDR1 MDHEN and CDR2 SYDVKM come from the germline V gene. CDR3 residues: CASSLLAGEGETQYF. The CDR3 DNA sequence: TGTGCCAGCAGCCTACTAGCGGGAGAGGGGGAGACCCAGTACTTC.

In its sample, this clone was seen a few times. The V gene is TRBV6-4, the J gene TRBJ1-1, with D uncertain. This CDR3 has 11 residues. V shed 9 bases and J shed 3 bases, with 8 bases lying between them. Germline CDR1 reads MRHNA; CDR2 reads SNTAGT. As DNA, the CDR3 is TGTGCCAGGCCCGGCGACACTGAAGCTTTCTTT. Translation gives CARPGDTEAFF.

There are a few counts of this clone. V usage is TRBV11-3 and J usage is TRBJ1-1; D perhaps matches TRBD1 (5 bases). The CDR3 consists of 14 residues. Trimming removed 6 bases at V and 2 bases at J, with 13 bases between. CDR1 is SGHNT, CDR2 YENEEA, per germline. The DNA of the CDR3 is TGTGCCAGCAGTTGGGGACCACAAAACACTGAAGCTTTCTTT. Protein product: CASSWGPQNTEAFF.

The chain uses TRBV30 and TRBJ2-3; 10 bases fit TRBD2. The V gene end was trimmed by 4 bases and the J gene end by 6 bases; junction bases not matched to a gene: 4. This CDR3 is 13 amino acids long. Germline V gene sequence: CDR1 GTSNPN, CDR2 SVGIG (reference sequence). The CDR3 DNA is TGTGCCTGGAAAGCGGGAGGGAGTGATACGCAGTATTTT. Translated, it gives CAWKAGGSDTQYF.

The rearrangement uses TRBV14 and TRBJ2-2; 7 bases align to TRBD1. The CDR3 is made up of 15 amino acids. Trimming at V came to 1 base and at J to 4 bases, leaving 3 bases not matched to a gene. Germline V gene data show CDR1 as SGHDN and CDR2 as FVKESK. The CDR3 loop reads CASSQGDRGTGELFF. CDR3 sequence (DNA): TGTGCCAGCAGCCAAGGGGACAGAGGCACCGGGGAGCTGTTTTTT.

The chain combines TRBV25-1 with TRBJ2-1; 8 bases match TRBD2. CDR1 and CDR2 from the germline V gene are MGHDK and SYGVNS. CDR3 length equals 15 residues. V gave up 2 bases and J gave up 0 bases; unmatched junction bases: 0. The CDR3 sequence is CASSELAGSYNEQFF. The CDR3 DNA sequence: TGTGCCAGCAGTGAACTAGCGGGCTCCTACAATGAGCAGTTCTTC.

CDR3 DNA: TGTGCCAGCAGGCTAGGCTCTGGAAACACCATATATTTT. Translated: CASRLGSGNTIYF. The V gene is TRBV28, the J gene TRBJ1-3; D gene uncertain. Looked up from germline, CDR1 is MDHEN and CDR2 is SYDVKM. This CDR3 comprises 13 residues. Trimming pared 6 bases from V and 0 bases from J, leaving 6 bases between.

The V gene is TRBV29-1, the J gene TRBJ2-5; D may be TRBD2 (7 bases). This CDR3 contains 17 residues. Trimming cost V 1 base and J 3 bases, with 21 bases left between them. The germline gives CDR1 SQVTM, CDR2 ANQGSEA. CDR3 DNA: TGCAGCGTTGAAGCGCCCTCGTCCCGGGGGGACAAAGAGACCCAGTACTTC. Protein product: CSVEAPSSRGDKETQYF.

This chain joins TRBV18 and TRBJ2-1; 7 bases are a match to TRBD2. Germline V gives CDR1 KGHSH, CDR2 LQKENI. J gave up 9 bases and V 3 bases, and 5 bases lay outside the gene matches. The CDR3 covers 13 residues. The CDR3 nucleotides read TGTGCCAGCTCACCGGAAGCGGGGATTGAGCAGTTCTTC. Encoded protein: CASSPEAGIEQFF.

The V call is TRBV19, the J call TRBJ1-1; D is possibly TRBD1 (5 bases). Trimming left V 6 bases short and J 1 base short, with 18 bases between. This CDR3 has 16 amino acids. Germline CDR1 LNHDA, CDR2 SQIVND (reference sequence). The CDR3 sequence: CASRVLGTIWNTEAFF. CDR3 bases: TGTGCCAGTAGAGTATTAGGGACCATTTGGAACACTGAAGCTTTCTTT.

The chain has TRBV29-1 and TRBJ1-2, with TRBD1 identical over 10 bases. V shed 6 bases and J 8 bases; nucleotides not matched to a gene: 9. The CDR3 spans 13 residues. CDR1 is SQVTM, CDR2 ANQGSEA, per germline. CDR3 in DNA: TGCAGCGTCTACCGGGACAGGGGTTACGGCTACACCTTC. Residues: CSVYRDRGYGYTF.